These 12 T cell receptor beta chains were sequenced from one sample in a study of blood T cell repertoires in COVID-19. Assay: immunoSEQ multiplex PCR; the TCRdb copy retains only in-frame clones and omits some. Of 80,000 to 130,000 clones in the sample, approximately 93% are singletons; the top ten hold around 1%. Source material: peripheral blood. These receptors originate from a man aged 60-69 years with acute or convalescent COVID-19.

This chain links TRBV18 with TRBJ1-5; TRBD1 matches at 8 bases. J gave up 2 bases and V 4 bases, and 1 base lay outside the gene matches. The germline CDR1 and CDR2 sequences are KGHSH and LQKENI. This CDR3 has 14 residues. CDR3 nucleotides: TGTGCCAGCTCACAGGACAGGGGCAATCAGCCCCAGCATTTT. Translation: CASSQDRGNQPQHF.

The chain recombines TRBV5-3 with TRBJ1-1; TRBD1 might be the D (6 bases). TRBV5-3 is labeled an ORF, and its function is uncertain. This CDR3 contains 14 residues. V was cut by 4 bases and J by 1 base, with 11 bases left in between. CDR3 in amino acids: CARSLTGPNTEAFF. The DNA for the CDR3 is TGTGCCAGAAGCCTGACAGGACCGAACACTGAAGCTTTCTTT.

The rearrangement joins TRBV19 to TRBJ1-5, with D tentatively TRBD1 (6 bases). Trimming took off 5 bases at V and 5 bases at J, with 16 bases between the two ends. Germline V gene sequence: CDR1 LNHDA, CDR2 SQIVND (reference sequence). The CDR3 consists of 15 residues. The CDR3: CASSLPGGWDQPQHF. As DNA, the CDR3 is TGTGCCAGTAGTCTACCGGGGGGCTGGGATCAGCCCCAGCATTTT.

The CDR3 loop reads CASSEEGANTGELFF. CDR3 in DNA: TGTGCCAGCAGCGAGGAGGGAGCGAACACCGGGGAGCTGTTTTTT. The genes are TRBV9 and TRBJ2-2; D may be TRBD2 (6 bases). This CDR3 is built from 15 residues. The V gene lost 3 bases and the J gene lost 0 bases, with 9 bases spanning the gap. CDR1 and CDR2 from the germline V gene are SGDLS and YYNGEE.

The rearrangement links TRBV2 to TRBJ2-5, with 7 bases lining up with TRBD1. CDR1 SNHLY and CDR2 FYNNEI come from the germline V gene. V lost 6 bases, J lost 4 bases, and 14 bases stayed unmatched. CDR3 length: 16 residues. Here the CDR3 DNA reads TGTGCCAGCAGCCCCGGGACAGCTAATAGGGTAGAGACCCAGTACTTC. Translation gives CASSPGTANRVETQYF.

This clone was recorded once. This rearrangement joins TRBV5-1 to TRBJ2-1; unclear D gene. Trimming removed 4 bases at V and 9 bases at J, with 11 bases between. CDR1 and CDR2 from the germline V gene are SGHRS and YFSETQ. CDR3 length: 12 residues. CDR3 in amino acids: CASSPSPSEQFF. DNA of the CDR3: TGCGCCAGCAGCCCCTCCCCGAGTGAGCAGTTCTTC.

DNA for the CDR3: TGTGCCAGCAGCCAAGATCGGGTGTCAGCGAACACCGGGGAGCTGTTTTTT. Residues: CASSQDRVSANTGELFF. V gene TRBV4-2 combines with J gene TRBJ2-2; D is uncertain. The CDR3 totals 17 residues. V lost 0 bases and J 0 bases, leaving 11 bases between the germline ends. Germline V gene sequence: CDR1 LGHNA, CDR2 YNFKEQ.

V is TRBV5-1 and J is TRBJ2-5; the match to TRBD2 covers 9 bases. The CDR3 sequence is 18 residues long. Looked up from germline, CDR1 is SGHRS and CDR2 is YFSETQ. V shed 3 bases, J shed 5 bases, and the junction held 17 bases outside the gene matches. CDR3 DNA sequence: TGCGCCAGCAGCTCCAGGGGAGTAGCGGGAGAGGTCGGCGAGACCCAGTACTTC. Protein product: CASSSRGVAGEVGETQYF. Full variable domain (missing parts from reference TRBV5-1 and TRBJ2-5): KAGVTQTPRYLIKTRGQQVTLSCSPISGHRSVSWYQQTPGQGLQFLFEYFSETQRNKGNFPGRFSGRQFSNSRSEMNVSTLELGDSALYLCASSSRGVAGEVGETQYFGPGTRLLVL.

The rearrangement joins TRBV13 to TRBJ2-3, with 7 nucleotides matching TRBD2. Germline V gives CDR1 PRHDT, CDR2 FYEKMQ (reference sequence). J gave up 6 bases and V 8 bases, and 14 bases lay outside the gene matches. The CDR3 contains 15 residues. The CDR3 here is CASHSRELEDDTQYF. The CDR3 region has the DNA TGTGCCAGCCATTCGCGGGAGTTAGAGGATGATACGCAGTATTTT. Variable domain in full (rest from reference TRBV13 and TRBJ2-3): AAGVIQSPRHLIKEKRETATLKCYPIPRHDTVYWYQQGPGQDPQFLISFYEKMQSDKGSIPDRFSAQQFSDYHSELNMSSLELGDSALYFCASHSRELEDDTQYFGPGTRLTVL.

This clone was counted once. The gene calls are TRBV30 and TRBJ1-2; no definite D call. The CDR3 length is 12 residues. Trimming left V 4 bases short and J 8 bases short, with 14 bases between. The germline V gene has CDR1 GTSNPN and CDR2 SVGIG (reference sequence). The DNA for the CDR3 is TGTGCCTGGAAACTAGGGATGCGGGGCTACACCTTC. This codes for CAWKLGMRGYTF. Looking up the rest from reference TRBV30 and TRBJ1-2 gives the full variable domain: SQTIHQWPATLVQPVGSPLSLECTVEGTSNPNLYWYRQAAGRGLQLLFYSVGIGQISSEVPQNLSASRPQDRQFILSSKKLLLSDSGFYLCAWKLGMRGYTFGSGTRLTVV.

This chain links TRBV2 with TRBJ2-5; D not resolved. V lost 3 bases and J 5 bases, leaving 10 bases between the germline ends. The CDR3 sequence is 13 residues long. Germline V gene lookup returns CDR1 SNHLY and CDR2 FYNNEI. CDR3 loop: CASSEWLIETQYF. DNA for the CDR3: TGTGCCAGCAGTGAGTGGCTCATCGAGACCCAGTACTTC.

The chain carries TRBV5-1 and TRBJ2-3; the D gene is possibly TRBD1 (6 bases). CDR3 length equals 15 residues. The V end was cut by 2 bases, the J end by 4 bases, with 14 bases between. Germline assignment: CDR1 SGHRS and CDR2 YFSETQ. The CDR3 nucleotides read TGCGCCAGCAGCTTACAGGGATCTGACCCAGATACGCAGTATTTT. Its protein is CASSLQGSDPDTQYF. Drawing the rest from reference TRBV5-1 and TRBJ2-3, the complete variable domain is KAGVTQTPRYLIKTRGQQVTLSCSPISGHRSVSWYQQTPGQGLQFLFEYFSETQRNKGNFPGRFSGRQFSNSRSEMNVSTLELGDSALYLCASSLQGSDPDTQYFGPGTRLTVL.